This entry lists 18 T cell receptor beta chains sequenced from one sample in a study of cytomegalovirus exposure and HLA in healthy donors. Use of 60 Vbeta and 13 Jbeta primers characterized the PCR. Generated by immunoSEQ multiplex PCR, the TCRdb table keeps only in-frame clones and is missing some. The sample records fewer than 350,000 clones, roughly 90% being singletons. The sequencing sample was made of PBMCs. The receptors stem from a woman aged 18-29 years in good health and CMV-seronegative.

This clone was detected a few times. The chain uses TRBV29-1 and TRBJ2-3; tentatively, D is TRBD2 (5 bases). This CDR3 has 12 residues. Per germline, CDR1 SQVTM and CDR2 ANQGSEA. The V and J ends lost 7 bases and 4 bases respectively, with 12 bases between them. The CDR3 sequence: CSAGEFSDTQYF. The CDR3 DNA follows: TGCAGCGCTGGGGAGTTCTCAGATACGCAGTATTTT.

Points on this clone: A junction boundary mismatches the germline segment, possibly from a read error. The chain uses TRBV7-9 and TRBJ1-4; D is uncertain. The germline V gene has CDR1 SEHNR and CDR2 FQNEAQ (reference sequence). CDR3 length equals 16 residues. The CDR3 nucleotides are TGTTCCAGCAGCTTAGCGGCCGACGGGAATTTCGAAAAACTGTTTTTT. Translating it yields CSSSLAADGNFEKLFF.

The rearrangement joins TRBV5-1 to TRBJ2-1; 9 bases fit TRBD1. The J segment lost 3 bases and the V segment lost 0 bases, leaving 1 base of the junction unmatched. CDR1 and CDR2 (germline): SGHRS, YFSETQ. The CDR3 is 15 residues long. The CDR3 DNA reads TGCGCCAGCAGCTTGGAGGGACAGGGCTACAATGAGCAGTTCTTC. Its protein product is CASSLEGQGYNEQFF.

The genes are TRBV7-9 and TRBJ1-5; no reliable D call. Germline CDR1 and CDR2: SEHNR and FQNEAQ (reference sequence). This CDR3 has 16 residues. Trimming took off 3 bases at V and 2 bases at J, with 14 bases between the two ends. Here the CDR3 DNA reads TGTGCCAGCAGCTTCAGTCCTCACGGGGGCAATCAGCCCCAGCATTTT. It specifies CASSFSPHGGNQPQHF.

The CDR3 bases are TGTGCCAGCAGTCAACCTTCGTCCCCTAGCCAAGAGACCCAGTACTTC. Its translation: CASSQPSSPSQETQYF. This chain uses TRBV2 with TRBJ2-5; no clear D. Germline loops: CDR1 SNHLY, CDR2 FYNNEI. The CDR3 loop spans 16 amino acids. Trimming pared 5 bases from V and 1 base from J, leaving 17 bases between.

The chain employs TRBV9 and TRBJ2-2; perhaps TRBD1 as D (6 bases). Trimming shortened V by 4 bases and J by 0 bases, and 13 bases separated the two germline ends. The CDR3 runs to 16 residues. Germline V gene lookup returns CDR1 SGDLS and CDR2 YYNGEE. Here the CDR3 reads CASSLQGRANTGELFF. Written as DNA, the CDR3 is TGTGCCAGCAGCCTACAGGGTCGCGCGAACACCGGGGAGCTGTTTTTT.

The chain combines TRBV13 with TRBJ2-7; tentatively, D is TRBD1 (5 bases). V was trimmed by 1 base and J by 0 bases, leaving 7 bases between them. The CDR3 length is 14 residues. Germline loops: CDR1 PRHDT, CDR2 FYEKMQ (reference sequence). The DNA for the CDR3 is TGTGCCAGCAGCTTAGACAGGTCCTCCTACGAGCAGTACTTC. It yields the protein CASSLDRSSYEQYF.

Only a few counts were recorded for this clone. V usage is TRBV9 and J usage is TRBJ2-1; D not resolved. The V end was cut by 0 bases, the J end by 6 bases, with 10 bases between. The CDR3 is 14 residues long. Germline loops: CDR1 SGDLS, CDR2 YYNGEE. This CDR3 reads CASSVEVASNEQFF. The CDR3 nucleotides are TGTGCCAGCAGCGTAGAGGTGGCTAGCAATGAGCAGTTCTTC.

A single count supports this clone. The genes are TRBV9 and TRBJ2-3; D is unclear. V lost 4 bases, J lost 3 bases, and 3 bases lay in between. Germline CDR1 is SGDLS and CDR2 is YYNGEE. The CDR3 extends over 11 amino acids. CDR3 sequence: CASSRTDTQYF. CDR3 sequence (DNA): TGTGCCAGCAGCCGGACAGATACGCAGTATTTT.

The chain is built from TRBV29-1 and TRBJ1-1, with a tentative D call TRBD1 (5 bases). The germline gives CDR1 SQVTM, CDR2 ANQGSEA. Trimming cost V 7 bases and J 11 bases, with 17 bases left between them. The CDR3 totals 11 residues. The CDR3 loop is CSATQGGRAFF. The DNA for the CDR3 is TGCAGCGCTACTCAGGGAGGGAGGGCTTTCTTT.

The chain employs TRBV5-4 and TRBJ1-1; 7 bases agree with TRBD1. The germline CDR1 and CDR2 sequences are SGHNT and YYREEE (reference sequence). CDR3 length: 14 residues. V lost 5 bases and J lost 4; bases outside the gene matches: 8. CDR3 region: CASSSEAGGTEAFF. CDR3 DNA: TGTGCCAGCAGTTCGGAGGCAGGGGGCACTGAAGCTTTCTTT.

The chain joins TRBV5-1 to TRBJ1-6; no firm D call. The germline V gene encodes CDR1 SGHRS and CDR2 YFSETQ. This CDR3 has 13 residues. V lost 4 bases and J 10 bases, leaving 12 bases between the germline ends. The CDR3 reads CASSTGEWSPLHF. CDR3 coding DNA: TGCGCCAGCAGCACCGGGGAATGGTCACCCCTCCACTTT.

This sequence joins TRBV10-1 and TRBJ2-3; TRBD2 might be the D (6 bases). Trimming took off 3 bases at V and 1 base at J, with 8 bases between the two ends. There are 14 residues in the CDR3. Germline V CDR1 and CDR2: WNHNN, SYGVQD (reference sequence). Here the CDR3 DNA reads TGCGCCAGCAGTGATTCGGGGGGCACAGATACGCAGTATTTT. This gives the protein CASSDSGGTDTQYF.

This chain joins TRBV14 and TRBJ1-1; D call uncertain. CDR1 is SGHDN, CDR2 FVKESK, per germline. With 2 bases removed from V and 0 bases from J, the gap between germline ends came to 4 bases. The CDR3 length is 13 residues. Here the CDR3 reads CASSQQVNTEAFF. The CDR3, as DNA: TGTGCCAGCAGCCAACAGGTGAACACTGAAGCTTTCTTT.

This clone was observed a few times. The J gene is TRBJ1-1, the V gene TRBV18; no definite D call. The CDR3 extends over 14 amino acids. V was trimmed by 3 bases and J by 0 bases, leaving 8 bases between them. From germline, CDR1 is KGHSH and CDR2 LQKENI. The CDR3 region has the DNA TGTGCCAGCTCACCTTCGCGGGTGAACACTGAAGCTTTCTTT. Translation: CASSPSRVNTEAFF.

The gene calls are TRBV6-5 and TRBJ1-1, with D tentatively TRBD1 (5 bases). CDR1 MNHEY and CDR2 SVGAGI come from the germline V gene. There are 14 residues in the CDR3. V gave up 2 bases and J gave up 1 base, with 8 bases separating them. The CDR3 loop is CASSYQGANTEAFF. The CDR3 coding sequence is TGTGCCAGCAGTTACCAAGGGGCGAACACTGAAGCTTTCTTT.

This chain uses TRBV5-1 with TRBJ2-1; D gene ambiguous. V was shortened by 4 bases and J by 4 bases, with 6 bases between the two germline ends. The length of the CDR3 is 12 residues. Germline CDR1 and CDR2: SGHRS and YFSETQ. CDR3 DNA: TGCGCCAGCAGCAACGGGTACAATGAGCAGTTCTTC. Translated: CASSNGYNEQFF. The full variable domain, with the rest looked up from reference TRBV5-1 and TRBJ2-1, is KAGVTQTPRYLIKTRGQQVTLSCSPISGHRSVSWYQQTPGQGLQFLFEYFSETQRNKGNFPGRFSGRQFSNSRSEMNVSTLELGDSALYLCASSNGYNEQFFGPGTRLTVL.

This chain uses TRBV7-2 with TRBJ1-5, with D perhaps TRBD1 (6 bases). V lost 1 base and J 8 bases, leaving 15 bases between the germline ends. Germline V CDR1 and CDR2: SGHTA, FQGNSA. There are 15 residues in the CDR3. The CDR3 is CASSLEGASGEPQHF. The CDR3 DNA reads as TGTGCCAGCAGCTTAGAAGGGGCCTCAGGGGAGCCCCAGCATTTT.